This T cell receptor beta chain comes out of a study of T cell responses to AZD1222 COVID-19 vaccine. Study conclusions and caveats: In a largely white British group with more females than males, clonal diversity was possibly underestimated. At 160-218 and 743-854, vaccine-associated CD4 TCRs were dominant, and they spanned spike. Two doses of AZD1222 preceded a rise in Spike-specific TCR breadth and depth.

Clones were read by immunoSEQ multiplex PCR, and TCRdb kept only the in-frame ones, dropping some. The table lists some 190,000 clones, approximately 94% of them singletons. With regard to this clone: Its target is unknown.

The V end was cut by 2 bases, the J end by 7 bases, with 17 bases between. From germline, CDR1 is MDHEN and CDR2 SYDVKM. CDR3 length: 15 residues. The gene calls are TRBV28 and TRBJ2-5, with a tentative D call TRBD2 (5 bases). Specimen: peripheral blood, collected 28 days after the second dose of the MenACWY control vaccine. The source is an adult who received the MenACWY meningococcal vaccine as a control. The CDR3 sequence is CASSLGGLAPTTQYF. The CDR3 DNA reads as TGTGCCAGCAGTTTAGGAGGCCTTGCTCCTACGACCCAGTACTTC.